This TCR beta chain was sequenced for a study of cytomegalovirus exposure and HLA in healthy donors. Study in general: Researchers found that approximately 77% of almost 400 genotyped donors fell within the Caucasian-associated ancestry cluster.

About this clone itself: The antigen is not known.

Points from the study as a whole: As a later analysis showed, a missense DCLRE1C variant was linked to trimming of TCR beta V- and J-genes. A later examination showed that TCR association rates differed by HLA locus, with DRB1 most and HLA-C fewest. Reported results showed that the classifier diagnosed cytomegalovirus status with high specificity and sensitivity.

Germline trimming cut 7 bases from V and 4 bases from J; bases unmatched to any gene: 11. CDR3 length equals 15 residues. Per germline, CDR1 SGHVS and CDR2 FNYEAQ. The PCR used 60 Vbeta and 13 Jbeta primers. Produced via immunoSEQ multiplex PCR; TCRdb's table is partial and in-frame only. The sample lists more than 95,000 clones, less than 85% occurring once. The receptor was isolated from a man aged 50 or older in good health and CMV-seropositive. The chain joins TRBV7-6 to TRBJ2-7, with TRBD2 matching 9 bases. The sequenced sample consisted of PBMCs. CDR3 sequence (DNA): TGTGCCAGCACCCGGGGGAACAGCGGGGGGTACGAGCAGTACTTC. It is translated as CASTRGNSGGYEQYF.